These 20 T cell receptor beta chains were sequenced from one sample in a study of cytomegalovirus exposure and HLA in healthy donors. The PCR contained 60 Vbeta and 13 Jbeta primers. Clones were read by immunoSEQ multiplex PCR, and TCRdb kept only the in-frame ones, dropping some. The profile shows approximately 150,000 clones, over 75% of them singletons. Source material: PBMCs. All receptors come from a male donor in good health and CMV-seronegative.

The V and J genes are TRBV7-9 and TRBJ2-7; 10 bases align to TRBD1. Per germline, CDR1 SEHNR and CDR2 FQNEAQ (reference sequence). V was clipped by 5 bases and J by 0 bases; unmatched bases: 4. The CDR3 runs 15 residues. The CDR3 region is CASSPGQGPSYEQYF. The DNA of the CDR3 is TGTGCCAGCAGCCCGGGACAGGGGCCCTCCTACGAGCAGTACTTC.

V is TRBV5-4 and J is TRBJ1-2; D gene unclear. This CDR3 comprises 14 residues. V was clipped by 5 bases and J by 4 bases, with 15 bases between them. Germline CDR1 reads SGHNT; CDR2 reads YYREEE (reference sequence). The CDR3 sequence: CASRIASPSYGYTF. The CDR3 nucleotides are TGTGCCAGCAGGATAGCTTCTCCCAGCTATGGCTACACCTTC.

J is TRBJ2-1 and V is TRBV5-5, with D tentatively TRBD2 (6 bases). This CDR3 is 14 amino acids long. The V gene lost 3 bases and the J gene lost 7 bases, with 14 bases spanning the gap. Germline loops: CDR1 SGHKS, CDR2 YYEKEE (reference sequence). CDR3: CASSSWRGTNEQFF. The CDR3 DNA follows: TGTGCCAGCAGCTCATGGCGGGGTACTAATGAGCAGTTCTTC. Full variable domain (missing parts from reference TRBV5-5 and TRBJ2-1): DAGVTQSPTHLIKTRGQQVTLRCSPISGHKSVSWYQQVLGQGPQFIFQYYEKEERGRGNFPDRFSARQFPNYSSELNVNALLLGDSALYLCASSSWRGTNEQFFGPGTRLTVL.

The V and J genes are TRBV10-1 and TRBJ1-5; D is uncertain. Germline V gene sequence: CDR1 WNHNN, CDR2 SYGVQD (reference sequence). Trimming cost V 8 bases and J 7 bases, with 18 bases left between them. The CDR3 spans 14 residues. The CDR3 DNA follows: TGCGCCAGCCCCCGACAATTCTCGGGGCAGCCCCAGCATTTT. Its protein is CASPRQFSGQPQHF.

There are a few counts of this clone. V and J are TRBV5-5 and TRBJ1-2; 10 bases match TRBD1. Germline assignment: CDR1 SGHKS and CDR2 YYEKEE (reference sequence). This CDR3 has 14 amino acids. After removal of 2 bases from V and 6 bases from J, the junction contained 4 bases not matched to a gene. CDR3 bases: TGTGCCAGCAGCTTTGACAGGGGGCTAGATGGCTACACCTTC. Translating it yields CASSFDRGLDGYTF.

The rearrangement joins TRBV7-8 to TRBJ1-6, with TRBD1 as a possible D gene (5 bases). The germline CDR1 and CDR2 sequences are SGHVS and FQNEAQ. The germline V and J ends were trimmed by 6 bases and 7 bases, with 22 bases remaining between them. The length of the CDR3 is 17 residues. Written as DNA, the CDR3 is TGTGCCAGCAGGGCAAAGACAGCGACGACAAGAAATTCACCCCTCCACTTT. Its translation: CASRAKTATTRNSPLHF.

This chain connects TRBV29-1 to TRBJ2-1; TRBD1 matches at 9 bases. CDR3 size: 15 residues. CDR1 and CDR2 from the germline V gene are SQVTM and ANQGSEA. The junction had 10 bases not matched to a gene; V was cut back by 7 bases and J by 3 bases. CDR3 DNA: TGCAGCGCCTCATCCGGGACAGGGAACTACAATGAGCAGTTCTTC. It is translated as CSASSGTGNYNEQFF.

This chain joins TRBV5-1 and TRBJ1-5; D may be TRBD1 (5 bases). Trimming cost V 4 bases and J 5 bases, with 13 bases left between them. This CDR3 comprises 14 residues. Germline V gives CDR1 SGHRS, CDR2 YFSETQ. CDR3 amino acids: CASSPQGIDQPQHF. DNA for the CDR3: TGCGCCAGCAGCCCGCAGGGCATCGATCAGCCCCAGCATTTT.

The count of this clone is one. The chain is built from TRBV11-2 and TRBJ2-4; maybe TRBD2 (6 bases). CDR3 length equals 17 residues. CDR1 and CDR2 (germline): SGHAT, FQNNGV. Deletions cut 1 base from V and 2 bases from J, with 15 bases between. CDR3 region: CASSLVGRGFPKNIQYF. CDR3 DNA: TGTGCCAGCAGCTTAGTGGGACGGGGGTTTCCCAAAAACATTCAGTACTTC.

V gene TRBV7-2 combines with J gene TRBJ1-5; weak D call: TRBD1 (5 bases). Looked up from germline, CDR1 is SGHTA and CDR2 is FQGNSA. Trimming took 5 bases from V and 4 from J, leaving 12 bases between them. This CDR3 has 14 residues. CDR3 sequence (DNA): TGTGCCAGCAGCGAGAGACAGTTGAATCAGCCCCAGCATTTT. Protein product: CASSERQLNQPQHF.

This clone was found once. This chain links TRBV2 with TRBJ1-1; 9 bases are shared with TRBD1. With V trimmed by 6 bases and J by 2 bases, 4 bases remained unmatched. CDR3 length equals 14 residues. The germline CDR1 and CDR2 sequences are SNHLY and FYNNEI. CDR3 DNA: TGTGCCAGCAGCGTACAGGGGGCCAACACTGAAGCTTTCTTT. It is translated as CASSVQGANTEAFF.

The chain combines TRBV5-1 with TRBJ1-1, with a tentative D call TRBD1 (6 bases). Trimming cost V 1 base and J 2 bases, with 12 bases left between them. This CDR3 is 15 amino acids long. Germline V gene sequence: CDR1 SGHRS, CDR2 YFSETQ. CDR3 sequence (DNA): TGCGCCAGCAGCTTGTCTGGACAGAGAAACACTGAAGCTTTCTTT. Amino acid sequence: CASSLSGQRNTEAFF.

The V gene is TRBV27, the J gene TRBJ1-5, with a possible D match to TRBD1 (6 bases). CDR1 is MNHEY, CDR2 SMNVEV, per germline (reference sequence). The V and J ends lost 9 bases and 4 bases respectively, with 13 bases between them. There are 13 residues in the CDR3. The DNA of the CDR3 is TGTGCCAGTGGACAGACCCTTAATCAGCCCCAGCATTTT. The encoded protein is CASGQTLNQPQHF.

V and J are TRBV10-3 and TRBJ2-3; TRBD2 is a possible D gene (5 bases). The CDR3 loop spans 15 amino acids. Germline-derived CDR1 and CDR2 are ENHRY and SYGVKD. V lost 7 bases and J lost 2, with 16 bases in between. The CDR3 region has the DNA TGTGCCATCAAAGAAGGGCTCGGGGACACAGATACGCAGTATTTT. Residues: CAIKEGLGDTDTQYF.

The rearrangement links TRBV4-1 to TRBJ2-1; 10 nucleotides match TRBD1. CDR3 size: 15 residues. Per germline, CDR1 MGHRA and CDR2 YSYEKL. The ends lost 4 bases at V and 6 bases at J; junction bases unmatched: 6. The CDR3 region has the DNA TGCGCCAGCAGCCTAACCGGGACAGGGGCCAATGAGCAGTTCTTC. It specifies CASSLTGTGANEQFF.

V is TRBV19 and J is TRBJ2-5; D might be TRBD2 (7 bases). V was shortened by 7 bases and J by 6 bases, with 15 bases between the two germline ends. CDR1 and CDR2 (germline): LNHDA, SQIVND (reference sequence). The CDR3 length is 13 residues. This CDR3 reads CASIGGRPKTQYF. The CDR3, as DNA: TGTGCCAGTATCGGGGGGCGCCCAAAGACCCAGTACTTC.

This clone was counted only a few times. This rearrangement joins TRBV27 to TRBJ1-5; TRBD1 matches 8 bases. Trimming at V came to 5 bases and at J to 2 bases, leaving 2 bases not matched to a gene. Germline CDR1 is MNHEY and CDR2 is SMNVEV (reference sequence). This CDR3 has 14 residues. CDR3 region: CASSPGGGNQPQHF. CDR3 nucleotide sequence: TGTGCCAGCAGTCCAGGGGGCGGCAATCAGCCCCAGCATTTT.

The chain is built from TRBV7-2 and TRBJ2-7, with TRBD2 identical over 10 bases. V dropped 1 base and J dropped 12; count of bases not matched to a gene: 12. The CDR3 sequence is 15 residues long. From germline, CDR1 is SGHTA and CDR2 FQGNSA. The chain's CDR3 is CASSLEAGGARKTYF. For the CDR3, the DNA is TGTGCCAGCAGCTTAGAAGCGGGGGGGGCGAGAAAGACGTACTTC.

In its sample, this clone was seen once. J is TRBJ2-5 and V is TRBV10-3, with D possibly matching TRBD2 (6 bases). The J call is uncertain, as TRBJ2-7 better fits the DNA end. The CDR3 length is 12 residues. Looked up from germline, CDR1 is ENHRY and CDR2 is SYGVKD. This chain's CDR3 is CAITSGGAEQYF. In DNA, the CDR3 is TGTGCCATCACCTCCGGAGGGGCCGAGCAGTACTTC.

The chain has TRBV11-2 and TRBJ1-6, with a possible D match to TRBD1 (6 bases). Germline V CDR1 and CDR2: SGHAT, FQNNGV. The length of the CDR3 is 13 residues. V shed 5 bases and J shed 7 bases, with 9 bases lying between them. The CDR3 nucleotides are TGTGCCAGCAGCCCGGACAGCAATTCACCCCTCCACTTT. Its protein product is CASSPDSNSPLHF. The complete variable domain, with remaining parts taken from reference TRBV11-2 and TRBJ1-6, reads EAGVAQSPRYKIIEKRQSVAFWCNPISGHATLYWYQQILGQGPKLLIQFQNNGVVDDSQLPKDRFSAERLKGVDSTLKIQPAKLEDSAVYLCASSPDSNSPLHFGNGTRLTVT.